This T cell receptor beta chain was recovered during a study of T cell repertoires in cytomegalovirus infection. Study at large: Public signatures in TCR beta pointed to CMV infection and matching HLA type.

Only a few counts were recorded for this clonotype. What it binds is unknown. MiXCR was run by TCRdb on the reads, yielding one entry per CDR3 protein. The table includes over 150,000 distinct CDR3 sequences, about 18% detected once. The CDR3 length is 16 residues. V was trimmed by 5 bases and J by 2 bases, leaving 17 bases between them. CDR1 and CDR2 from the germline V gene are PRHDT and FYEKMQ (reference sequence). Study-wide findings and caveats: Dominating the ex vivo response were HLA-C-restricted CMV-specific TCR beta clonotypes. Of the TCR beta families, the public ones yielded a cumulative frequency that identified carriers of CMV plus the relevant HLA.

Input material: CD8+ T cells from PBMCs. The clonotype comes from a human donor in good health (CMV status not recorded). Some clones in this sample may be carry-over from other donors' samples. The gene calls are TRBV13 and TRBJ2-3; D is ambiguous. CDR3 region: CASSRRSLEITDTQYF. DNA for the CDR3: TGTGCCAGCAGCCGACGGAGTTTGGAGATCACAGATACGCAGTATTTT.